These 26 T cell receptor beta chains share one sample of origin, sequenced in a study of cytomegalovirus exposure and HLA in healthy donors. The PCR ran on 60 Vbeta and 13 Jbeta primers. Some clones are missing from TCRdb's copy, which holds only in-frame ones; the method was immunoSEQ multiplex PCR. The sample table sets out around 44,000 clones. The sequenced sample was PBMCs. These receptors came from a male donor in good health and CMV-seropositive.

Of note for this clone: This CDR3 is missing its conserved last phenylalanine or tryptophan, likely due to a read error. It is unclear where the CDR3 begins or ends on the DNA, so no DNA is shown, and the CDR3 is as TCRdb lists it. This rearrangement joins TRBV20-1 to TRBJ1-1. The CDR3 comprises 9 residues, both ends counted. Germline V gives CDR1 DFQATT, CDR2 SNEGSKA (reference sequence). The chain's CDR3 is CSAVSGILL.

The chain carries TRBV6-6 and TRBJ2-1, with 7 bases fitting TRBD1. The CDR3 sequence is 14 residues long. Germline CDR1 reads MNHNY; CDR2 reads SVGAGI (reference sequence). The J segment lost 4 bases and the V segment lost 6 bases, leaving 6 bases of the junction unmatched. The CDR3 spells CASSHTGDYNEQFF. CDR3 sequence (DNA): TGTGCCAGCAGCCACACAGGGGATTACAATGAGCAGTTCTTC.

CDR3: CASSASRGGDNEQFF. The DNA for the CDR3 is TGCGCCAGCAGCGCCTCCCGGGGGGGGGACAATGAGCAGTTCTTC. The rearrangement uses TRBV4-1 and TRBJ2-1, with 8 bases identical to TRBD2. The germline CDR1 and CDR2 sequences are MGHRA and YSYEKL. The V segment lost 5 bases and the J segment 5 bases; nucleotides outside the gene matches: 8. This CDR3 is built from 15 residues.

This chain joins TRBV11-2 and TRBJ1-5, with D unresolved. Trimming shortened V by 0 bases and J by 5 bases, and 17 bases separated the two germline ends. The CDR3 length is 17 residues. CDR1 is SGHAT and CDR2 is FQNNGV in the germline V gene. The CDR3 loop is CASSLDYGREDYQPQHF. The CDR3 bases are TGTGCCAGCAGCTTAGATTACGGGAGAGAAGACTATCAGCCCCAGCATTTT.

The V call is TRBV19, the J call TRBJ1-2; TRBD1 is a possible D gene (6 bases). Trimming removed 3 bases at V and 8 bases at J, with 16 bases between. CDR3 length: 14 amino acids. Germline-derived CDR1 and CDR2 are LNHDA and SQIVND (reference sequence). The CDR3 here is CASSIGQPPRGYTF. DNA for the CDR3: TGTGCCAGTAGTATCGGACAGCCGCCGAGGGGCTACACCTTC. The full variable domain, its missing parts supplied by reference TRBV19 and TRBJ1-2, is DGGITQSPKYLFRKEGQNVTLSCEQNLNHDAMYWYRQDPGQGLRLIYYSQIVNDFQKGDIAEGYSVSREKKESFPLTVTSAQKNPTAFYLCASSIGQPPRGYTFGSGTRLTVV.

V is TRBV6-6 and J is TRBJ2-2; 7 nucleotides agree with TRBD1. The V and J ends lost 6 bases and 2 bases, in that order; junction bases with no gene match: 6. CDR3 length: 15 amino acids. Germline V CDR1 and CDR2: MNHNY, SVGAGI (reference sequence). In DNA form, the CDR3 reads TGTGCCAGCAGGGGCCGGGACAGTAACACCGGGGAGCTGTTTTTT. As protein: CASRGRDSNTGELFF.

The chain uses TRBV4-2 and TRBJ2-3, with 16 nucleotides matching TRBD2. The CDR3 runs 18 residues. V shed 1 base, J shed 3 bases, and the junction held 4 bases outside the gene matches. CDR1 and CDR2 from the germline V gene are LGHNA and YNFKEQ. The CDR3 region has the DNA TGTGCCAGCAGCCAAGGGGGACTAGCGGGGGGGACTACAGATACGCAGTATTTT. Translating gives CASSQGGLAGGTTDTQYF.

Points on this clone: This sample includes further DNA sequences coding for the same CDR3. This sequence joins TRBV2 and TRBJ2-7; no firm D call. This CDR3 spans 13 amino acids. CDR1 SNHLY and CDR2 FYNNEI come from the germline V gene. V was trimmed by 6 bases and J by 1 base, leaving 10 bases between them. The CDR3 here is CASSVTESYEQYF. CDR3 nucleotide sequence: TGTGCCAGCAGCGTGACGGAGTCCTACGAGCAGTACTTC.

The chain recombines TRBV18 with TRBJ2-5; possible D gene TRBD1, 6 bases. V gave up 3 bases and J gave up 3 bases, with 11 bases separating them. The germline V gene has CDR1 KGHSH and CDR2 LQKENI. The CDR3 runs to 14 residues. CDR3 nucleotide sequence: TGTGCCAGCTCACCTGGGACAAATAAAGAGACCCAGTACTTC. Residues: CASSPGTNKETQYF.

V and J are TRBV15 and TRBJ1-6; maybe TRBD1 (5 bases). CDR3 length: 16 residues. CDR1 and CDR2 (germline): LNHNV, YYDKDF (reference sequence). Trimming pared 0 bases from V and 9 bases from J, leaving 15 bases between. CDR3 loop: CATSRDRTGWGSPLHF. In DNA, the CDR3 is TGTGCCACCAGCAGAGATCGCACAGGATGGGGTTCACCCCTCCACTTT.

The chain is built from TRBV28 and TRBJ2-7; D might be TRBD1 (6 bases). CDR3 length: 15 residues. V lost 4 bases and J lost 3, with 16 bases in between. Germline values: CDR1 MDHEN, CDR2 SYDVKM. CDR3 loop: CASSSRGSGVYEQYF. The CDR3 nucleotides are TGTGCCAGCAGTTCTAGGGGGTCAGGGGTCTACGAGCAGTACTTC.

The chain is built from TRBV6-6 and TRBJ1-4; a weak D match, TRBD1 (5 bases). The CDR3 is 13 residues long. V dropped 6 bases and J dropped 8 bases, with 13 bases sitting between them. The germline V gene has CDR1 MNHNY and CDR2 SVGAGI (reference sequence). The CDR3 DNA sequence: TGTGCCAGCAGCTGGACACTTCGGGAAAAACTGTTTTTT. It yields the protein CASSWTLREKLFF.

The chain employs TRBV25-1 and TRBJ1-1; D is unclear. Germline V gene data show CDR1 as MGHDK and CDR2 as SYGVNS. The CDR3 consists of 12 residues. Trimming cost V 6 bases and J 7 bases, with 12 bases left between them. This chain's CDR3 is CASRDPAGEAFF. CDR3 nucleotide sequence: TGTGCCAGCAGAGACCCCGCGGGTGAAGCTTTCTTT. Full variable domain (outside the CDR3, taken from reference TRBV25-1 and TRBJ1-1): EADIYQTPRYLVIGTGKKITLECSQTMGHDKMYWYQQDPGMELHLIHYSYGVNSTEKGDLSSESTVSRIRTEHFPLTLESARPSHTSQYLCASRDPAGEAFFGQGTRLTVV.

The rearrangement joins TRBV19 to TRBJ1-1; no definite D call. Trimming shortened V by 2 bases and J by 4 bases, and 17 bases separated the two germline ends. The CDR3 has 16 residues. CDR1 LNHDA and CDR2 SQIVND come from the germline V gene (reference sequence). This CDR3 is CASSIWGDTVTTEAFF. The CDR3 DNA follows: TGTGCCAGTAGTATATGGGGAGACACGGTAACCACTGAAGCTTTCTTT.

The chain uses TRBV7-3 and TRBJ2-1; 7 bases match TRBD2. V dropped 5 bases and J dropped 8; count of bases not matched to a gene: 3. The germline gives CDR1 SGHTA, CDR2 FQGTGA. The CDR3 contains 12 residues. The CDR3 nucleotides read TGTGCCAGCAGCGGAACTAGCGATGAGCAGTTCTTC. Amino acids: CASSGTSDEQFF.

The J gene is TRBJ2-7, the V gene TRBV5-1, with 9 bases matching TRBD1. Germline V CDR1 and CDR2: SGHRS, YFSETQ. Trimming cost V 0 bases and J 3 bases; bases outside gene matches: 7. The CDR3 has 16 residues. For the CDR3, the DNA is TGCGCCAGCAGCTTGGGGGGGGACAGGGCTAACTACGAGCAGTACTTC. It encodes CASSLGGDRANYEQYF. The full variable domain, with the rest looked up from reference TRBV5-1 and TRBJ2-7, is KAGVTQTPRYLIKTRGQQVTLSCSPISGHRSVSWYQQTPGQGLQFLFEYFSETQRNKGNFPGRFSGRQFSNSRSEMNVSTLELGDSALYLCASSLGGDRANYEQYFGPGTRLTVT.

The V gene is TRBV28, the J gene TRBJ1-2; no definite D call. V dropped 4 bases and J dropped 8 bases, with 14 bases sitting between them. There are 13 residues in the CDR3. Germline CDR1 and CDR2: MDHEN and SYDVKM. The DNA for the CDR3 is TGTGCCAGCAGTTCCATCAACTCCGCGGGCTACACCTTC. It codes for CASSSINSAGYTF.

This chain connects TRBV5-6 to TRBJ1-2, with D tentatively TRBD1 (5 bases). Trimming left V 5 bases short and J 5 bases short, with 13 bases between. Germline loops: CDR1 SGHDT, CDR2 YYEEEE. The CDR3 totals 13 residues. CDR3 region: CASSYWTTYGYTF. CDR3 coding DNA: TGTGCCAGCAGTTATTGGACAACGTATGGCTACACCTTC.

J is TRBJ1-2 and V is TRBV7-3; no clear D. Trimming took 5 bases from V and 4 from J, leaving 20 bases between them. Per the germline V gene, CDR1 is SGHTA and CDR2 is FQGTGA. The CDR3 has 16 amino acids. This chain's CDR3 is CASSPPLVLLSYGYTF. CDR3 coding DNA: TGTGCCAGCAGCCCTCCATTAGTCTTACTATCCTATGGCTACACCTTC.

CDR3 loop: CASSLRGTNEKLFF. Here the CDR3 DNA reads TGTGCCAGCAGCTTACGGGGGACTAATGAAAAACTGTTTTTT. The rearrangement uses TRBV5-4 and TRBJ1-4; TRBD1 is a possible D gene (5 bases). There are 14 residues in the CDR3. Germline CDR1 reads SGHNT; CDR2 reads YYREEE (reference sequence). V lost 2 bases and J 2 bases, leaving 7 bases between the germline ends.

The chain combines TRBV18 with TRBJ2-7; the match to TRBD1 covers 7 bases. The CDR3 extends over 15 amino acids. Germline CDR1 reads KGHSH; CDR2 reads LQKENI. The junction had 8 bases not matched to a gene; V was cut back by 0 bases and J by 6 bases. For the CDR3, the DNA is TGTGCCAGCTCACCACCCCTGACAGGGCTTGGCGAGCAGTACTTC. Translation gives CASSPPLTGLGEQYF.

The V gene is TRBV28, the J gene TRBJ2-5, with D possibly matching TRBD1 (5 bases). The CDR3 has 13 amino acids. The germline V gene has CDR1 MDHEN and CDR2 SYDVKM. V gave up 6 bases and J gave up 6 bases, with 14 bases separating them. As DNA, the CDR3 is TGTGCCAGCAGGCTACAGGTTTTGCAGACCCAGTACTTC. As protein: CASRLQVLQTQYF.

This rearrangement joins TRBV29-1 to TRBJ1-3; D is undetermined. The germline V gene encodes CDR1 SQVTM and CDR2 ANQGSEA. V was cut by 8 bases and J by 0 bases, with 5 bases left in between. The length of the CDR3 is 11 residues. Here the CDR3 reads CSTNSGNTIYF. DNA of the CDR3: TGCAGCACTAACTCTGGAAACACCATATATTTT.

The CDR3 DNA reads as TGTGCCAGCCGGGGTCTAGGGGGTGGGGAGCTGTTTTTT. It specifies CASRGLGGGELFF. The V call is TRBV2, the J call TRBJ2-2, with D possibly being TRBD1 (6 bases). Germline V gene lookup returns CDR1 SNHLY and CDR2 FYNNEI. V gave up 8 bases and J gave up 8 bases, with 15 bases separating them. The CDR3 has 13 residues. Complete variable domain (other parts from reference TRBV2 and TRBJ2-2): EPEVTQTPSHQVTQMGQEVILRCVPISNHLYFYWYRQILGQKVEFLVSFYNNEISEKSEIFDDQFSVERPDGSNFTLKIRSTKLEDSAMYFCASRGLGGGELFFGEGSRLTVL.

The genes are TRBV7-9 and TRBJ1-5, with D uncertain. V was shortened by 10 bases and J by 2 bases, with 9 bases between the two germline ends. This CDR3 comprises 12 residues. Germline loops: CDR1 SEHNR, CDR2 FQNEAQ (reference sequence). The CDR3 DNA sequence: TGTGCCACTCAACTAGGCAATCAGCCCCAGCATTTT. Its protein is CATQLGNQPQHF.

The CDR3 region has the DNA TGTGCCAGCAGGAATCCCCCGGGACTAGGGTACAATGAGCAGTTCTTC. It is translated as CASRNPPGLGYNEQFF. This chain joins TRBV6-6 and TRBJ2-1; 8 bases align to TRBD2. The V and J ends lost 6 bases and 4 bases, in that order; junction bases with no gene match: 11. Germline V lookup: CDR1 MNHNY, CDR2 SVGAGI (reference sequence). The CDR3 contains 16 residues.